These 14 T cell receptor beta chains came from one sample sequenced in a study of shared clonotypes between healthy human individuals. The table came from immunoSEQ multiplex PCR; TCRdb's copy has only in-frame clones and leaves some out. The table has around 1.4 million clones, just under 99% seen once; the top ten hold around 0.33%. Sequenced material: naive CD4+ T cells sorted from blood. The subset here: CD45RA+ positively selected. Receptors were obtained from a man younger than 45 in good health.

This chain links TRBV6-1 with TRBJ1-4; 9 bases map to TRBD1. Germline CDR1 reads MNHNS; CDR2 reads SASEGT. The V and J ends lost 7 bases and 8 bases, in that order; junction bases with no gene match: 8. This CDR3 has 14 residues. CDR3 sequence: CASTTGTGNEKLFF. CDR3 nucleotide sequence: TGTGCCAGCACGACCGGGACAGGGAACGAAAAACTGTTTTTT.

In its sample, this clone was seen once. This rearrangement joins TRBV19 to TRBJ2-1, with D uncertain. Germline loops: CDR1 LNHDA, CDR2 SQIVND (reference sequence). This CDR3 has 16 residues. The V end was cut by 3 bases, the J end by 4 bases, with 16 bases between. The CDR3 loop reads CASSMVSSVPYNEQFF. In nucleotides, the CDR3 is TGTGCCAGTAGTATGGTAAGCTCCGTCCCTTACAATGAGCAGTTCTTC.

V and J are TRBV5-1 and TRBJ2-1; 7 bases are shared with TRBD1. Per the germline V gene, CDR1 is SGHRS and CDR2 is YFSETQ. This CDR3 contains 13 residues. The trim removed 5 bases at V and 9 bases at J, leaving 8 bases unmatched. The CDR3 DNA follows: TGCGCCAGCAGGTATGATCCAGGGGGTGAGCAGTTCTTC. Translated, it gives CASRYDPGGEQFF.

The CDR3 bases are TGTGCCAGCTTCGCGAGTGGAAGACTAGCGGAATACTACAATGAGCAGTTCTTC. As protein: CASFASGRLAEYYNEQFF. This chain uses TRBV7-2 with TRBJ2-1; 9 nucleotides align to TRBD2. CDR3 length: 18 amino acids. V lost 8 bases and J lost 3; bases outside the gene matches: 17. Germline values: CDR1 SGHTA, CDR2 FQGNSA.

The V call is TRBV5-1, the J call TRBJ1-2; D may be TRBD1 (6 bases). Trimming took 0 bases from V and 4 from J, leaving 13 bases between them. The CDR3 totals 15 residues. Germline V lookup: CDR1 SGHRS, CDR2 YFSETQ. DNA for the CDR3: TGCGCCAGCAGCTTGGGGACAGCCTTTGGCTATGGCTACACCTTC. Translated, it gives CASSLGTAFGYGYTF.

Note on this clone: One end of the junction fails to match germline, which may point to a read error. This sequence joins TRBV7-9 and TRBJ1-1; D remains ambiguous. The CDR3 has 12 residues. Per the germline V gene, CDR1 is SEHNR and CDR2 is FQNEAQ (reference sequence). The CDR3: CASSSVALRPNF. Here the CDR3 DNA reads TGTGCCAGCAGCTCCGTCGCGTTACGCCCCAATTTT. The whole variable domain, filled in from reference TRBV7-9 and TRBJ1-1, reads DTGVSQNPRHKITKRGQNVTFRCDPISEHNRLYWYRQTLGQGPEFLTYFQNEAQLEKSRLLSDRFSAERPKGSFSTLEIQRTEQGDSAMYLCASSSVALRPNFGQGTRLTVV.

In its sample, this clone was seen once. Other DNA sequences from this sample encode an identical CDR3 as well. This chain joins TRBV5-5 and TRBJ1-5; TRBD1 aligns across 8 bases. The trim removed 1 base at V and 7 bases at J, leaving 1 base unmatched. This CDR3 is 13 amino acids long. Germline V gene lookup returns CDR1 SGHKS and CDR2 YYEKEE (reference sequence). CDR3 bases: TGTGCCAGCAGCTTGACAGGGGGACAGCCCCAGCATTTT. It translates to CASSLTGGQPQHF.

The CDR3, as DNA: TGTGCCAGCTCACCAGGACTAGCGGGATATTATGAGCAGTTCTTC. Encoded protein: CASSPGLAGYYEQFF. The chain couples TRBV18 to TRBJ2-1; 12 bases map to TRBD2. Germline CDR1 is KGHSH and CDR2 is LQKENI. This CDR3 comprises 15 residues. Trimming cost V 2 bases and J 8 bases; bases outside gene matches: 4.

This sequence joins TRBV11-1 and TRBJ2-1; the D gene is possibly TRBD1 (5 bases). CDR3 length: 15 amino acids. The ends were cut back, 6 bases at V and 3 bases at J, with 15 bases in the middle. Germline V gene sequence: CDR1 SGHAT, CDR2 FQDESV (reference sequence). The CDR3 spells CASRAPDDSYNEQFF. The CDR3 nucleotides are TGTGCCAGCAGGGCCCCTGACGACAGCTACAATGAGCAGTTCTTC.

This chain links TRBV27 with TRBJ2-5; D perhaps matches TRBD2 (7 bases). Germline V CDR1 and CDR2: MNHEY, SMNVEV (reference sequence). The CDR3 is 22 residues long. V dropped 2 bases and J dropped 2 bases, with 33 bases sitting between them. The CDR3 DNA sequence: TGTGCCAGCAGTTTAATTCGTCTGCCAGGGGCTTTCGGCGGGAGCCCTCAAGAGACCCAGTACTTC. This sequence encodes CASSLIRLPGAFGGSPQETQYF.

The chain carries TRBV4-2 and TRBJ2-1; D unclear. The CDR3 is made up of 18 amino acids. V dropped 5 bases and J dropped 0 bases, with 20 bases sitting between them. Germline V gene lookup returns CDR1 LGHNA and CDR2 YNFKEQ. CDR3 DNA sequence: TGTGCCAGCAGCGAGAGCCTCCTCGGGCGGAGCTCCTACAATGAGCAGTTCTTC. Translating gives CASSESLLGRSSYNEQFF.

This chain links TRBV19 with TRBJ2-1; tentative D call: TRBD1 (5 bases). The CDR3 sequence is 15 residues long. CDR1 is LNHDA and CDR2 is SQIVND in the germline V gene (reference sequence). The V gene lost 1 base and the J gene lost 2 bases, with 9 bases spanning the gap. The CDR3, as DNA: TGTGCCAGTAGTATAGCCAGGGTACCCTACAATGAGCAGTTCTTC. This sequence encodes CASSIARVPYNEQFF.

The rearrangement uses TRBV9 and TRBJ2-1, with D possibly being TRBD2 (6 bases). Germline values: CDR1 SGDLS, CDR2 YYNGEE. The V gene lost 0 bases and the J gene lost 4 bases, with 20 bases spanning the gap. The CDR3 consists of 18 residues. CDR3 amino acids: CASSVAPAGGEFYNEQFF. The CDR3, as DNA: TGTGCCAGCAGCGTAGCACCTGCTGGAGGGGAATTTTACAATGAGCAGTTCTTC.

CDR3 coding DNA: TGTGCCAGCAGCTTAAACTTGGCTAATGAAAAACTGTTTTTT. Protein: CASSLNLANEKLFF. The chain has TRBV7-9 and TRBJ1-4; D uncertain. Trimming took off 2 bases at V and 3 bases at J, with 7 bases between the two ends. This CDR3 has 14 residues. Per germline, CDR1 SEHNR and CDR2 FQNEAQ (reference sequence).